The sequence of this T cell receptor beta chain was determined in a study of T cells in Graves' hyperthyroidism and ophthalmopathy (dated by TCRdb to about 2019). Study-wide context: Peripheral blood samples were taken at initial diagnosis, before any treatment was given. To identify distinguishing TCR V-J signatures, a discovery cohort of roughly 100 patients was used, comprising 43 with Graves' ophthalmopathy and about 59 with stable Graves' hyperthyroidism. An independent validation cohort of fewer than 20 hyperthyroidism patients and some 15 patients who later progressed to ophthalmopathy tested prospective prediction of ophthalmopathy. The approximately 100 discovery patients were divided at random into training and test sets in a 7:3 ratio. In addition, the study compared T-cell repertoires in thyroid tissue and in blood from several Graves' hyperthyroidism patients. Following sampling, methimazole starting at 30 mg daily was given to hyperthyroidism patients, and high-dose intravenous methylprednisolone was given to ophthalmopathy patients. TCR Vbeta CDR3 sequencing of some 140 peripheral blood samples (under 45 ophthalmopathy, about 74 hyperthyroidism and roughly 17 progressor patients) is reported in the paper.

Ophthalmopathy patients had moderately to severely active disease, with a Clinical Activity Score of 3 or more, a NOSPECS grade of 4 or more, and a disease duration of less than 3 months. Any patient with an uncontrolled infection, another autoimmune disease, pregnancy or lactation was excluded. Diagnoses relied on clinical symptoms, serum thyroxine and TRAb, thyroid ultrasound and orbital computed tomography. Ficoll-Paque density gradient centrifugation was used to isolate PBMCs from around 10 ml of fresh peripheral blood. Trizol reagent was used to extract total RNA, and RNA quality was then checked on an Agilent 2100 Bioanalyzer. Amplification of TCR beta CDR3 regions was carried out from RNA transcripts. The TCR CDR3 was subjected to a first round of RT-PCR using the HTBI primer set and the Qiagen OneStep RT-PCR kit. Libraries were constructed in a second round of multiplex PCR, after which size selection and purification were performed. Sequencing of the libraries was done on an Illumina HiSeq2000 using paired-end 100 bp reads. Turning to the authors' computational methods: SOAPnuke was used to process the raw data, with reads discarded if the reads contained adapters or uncalled bases, had a mean Phred below 15, or lacked an exact constant-primer or identifier match. COPE v1.2.5 was used to merge high-quality paired reads, and clonotypes were defined as unique nucleotide sequences. Clonotypes were aligned to IMGT TRBV, TRBD and TRBJ reference segments using MiTCR v1.1. Analysis was restricted to V-J combinations with a frequency above 0.0001, which covered approximately 99% of repertoires. A TCS score was defined as the ratio of F50 (clonal expansion) to E x V (chaos), with BLOSUM62-based TCRdist applied between CDR3 peptides within each V-J. Welch's t-statistics and random forest reduced 500 to 550 V-J features to roughly 13, which were used in a naive Bayes classifier (R e1071). TCRdb cleaned the public reads at Q25 with fastp, built clones with MiXCR and kept in-frame beta chains. Rows with one shared CDR3 protein collapse into an entry with the most common genes and DNA. TCRdb assigned the V and J calls; the authors' analysis was not used. This sample gives roughly 600,000 distinct CDR3 sequences in total; roughly 14% of them show up just once. 9.5% to 15% of the sample is taken by the ten largest.

This clonotype was found a few times. The target of this receptor is not known. No per-base quality is available; no much larger clone lies one base away. A distance of 9 bases separates the germline ends of V and J, which lose 4 bases and 1 base respectively. CDR1 and CDR2 were assigned from the germline V gene as SGHRS and YFSETQ. The CDR3 measures 14 amino acids from cysteine to phenylalanine. CDR3 DNA only is kept here, 42 bases in frame from base 1. The paper's findings and limits, for the study overall: Most expanded thyroid clonotypes (frequency above 0.001) were also detected in blood, suggesting blood repertoires may reflect thyroid immune responses. In validation, the model predicted progression to ophthalmopathy with around 71% sensitivity and 72.22% specificity, a median of approximately 6.5 months before onset. Sample size was not statistically predetermined, and investigators were not blinded to group allocation. Ophthalmopathy was separated from stable hyperthyroidism by a 13 V-J signature model, with around 90% sensitivity and about 81% specificity obtained in cross-validation and 80%/75% obtained in testing.

Recombination joined TRBV5-1 with TRBJ1-5; matching of 5 bases hints at TRBD1 as the D gene. The sequencing sample was made of blood. This clonotype was obtained from a woman between 50 and 59 years old with Graves' ophthalmopathy. The CDR3 has the sequence CASSEDMSNQPQHF. Read as DNA, the sequence is TGCGCCAGCAGCGAGGACATGAGCAATCAGCCCCAGCATTTT.